This TCR beta chain is drawn from a study of tumor-infiltrating lymphocytes in primary liver carcinoma. Co-extraction of RNA and DNA was performed on roughly 20-33 mg of unsorted bulk tissue. Starting material of 500 to 600 ng total RNA yielded TCR beta cDNA via a constant-region primer. For TCR beta, libraries were produced by three nested multiplex PCR rounds using slightly modified ARM-PCR. TCRdb ran MiXCR on the multiplex PCR reads and lists one entry per CDR3 protein. The sample carries some 130,000 distinct CDR3 sequences, less than 75% recorded once. In this sample, this clonotype turned up once. The germline gene is not matched at one end of the junction; a read error may be the cause. The TCR comes from a woman aged 55-69 years with primary liver carcinoma and hepatitis B virus infection. Sequenced: tumor-adjacent normal liver tissue.

The CDR3 DNA is TGCAGCGTTTATAAGGGGGCGCGGGGCTACGCCTTT. It codes for CSVYKGARGYAF. This chain connects TRBV29-1 to TRBJ1-2; TRBD1 matches at 7 bases. Germline V gene sequence: CDR1 SQVTM, CDR2 ANQGSEA. The CDR3 spans 12 residues. The entire variable domain, with the rest obtained from reference TRBV29-1 and TRBJ1-2, is as follows: SAVISQKPSRDICQRGTSLTIQCQVDSQVTMMFWYRQQPGQSLTLIATANQGSEATYESGFVIDKFPISRPNLTFSTLTVSNMSPEDSSIYLCSVYKGARGYAFGSGTRLTVV.